The clone carrying this T cell receptor (beta chain) showed up many times. Given a much more abundant clone one base away, this may be a read error. TCRdb re-called the PCR reads with MiXCR. The data contain tens of thousands of clones, about a sixth of them singletons. This entry comes from a study of metastatic and nonmetastatic thyroid tumors. No patient received treatment before thyroid surgery. With 8 bases clipped from V and 3 bases from J, the junction kept 17 bases outside the gene matches. CDR3 length: 18 residues. The TCR sequence derives from a female donor with papillary thyroid cancer or a benign thyroid nodule (not recorded which). Some clones in this sample may be carry-over from other donors' samples. The gene calls are TRBV6-7 and TRBJ1-1; 11 nucleotides agree with TRBD1. TRBV6-7 is an open reading frame, and its role is uncertain. Material for sequencing was tumor tissue. The CDR3 region has the DNA TGTGCCAGCGCCACACCCGGACAGGGGGCGGCAATGGACACTGAAGCTTTCTTT. Its protein product is CASATPGQGAAMDTEAFF.